The sequence of this T cell receptor (beta chain) was determined in a study of glioma-infiltrating T cells after dendritic cell vaccination. Time point denoted: after dendritic cell vaccination, including at tumor progression/relapse. Germline trimming cut 6 bases from V and 2 bases from J; bases unmatched to any gene: 4. This CDR3 region has 13 residues. The germline gives CDR1 SQVTM, CDR2 ANQGSEA. This clone appeared a single time. As yet, its antigen is unknown. Broader study findings: Patients with more pretreatment TILs had longer time to progression and survival. Complete blood and tumor specimen sets were limited to few patients.

Primers: 60 V beta forward and 13 J beta reverse. Profiling relied on immunoSEQ multiplex PCR, and the TCRdb table lists in-frame clones only, not all of them. There are some 58,000 clones in the sample; over 75% occur only once, and approximately 8.9% lies in the top ten. The source of this sequence is a human donor with glioblastoma. This chain uses TRBV29-1 with TRBJ2-3; 8 nucleotides match TRBD2. Sample: blood, taken after dendritic cell vaccination. The CDR3 spells CSVGTRLTDTQYF. For the CDR3, the DNA is TGCAGCGTGGGGACTAGACTCACAGATACGCAGTATTTT.